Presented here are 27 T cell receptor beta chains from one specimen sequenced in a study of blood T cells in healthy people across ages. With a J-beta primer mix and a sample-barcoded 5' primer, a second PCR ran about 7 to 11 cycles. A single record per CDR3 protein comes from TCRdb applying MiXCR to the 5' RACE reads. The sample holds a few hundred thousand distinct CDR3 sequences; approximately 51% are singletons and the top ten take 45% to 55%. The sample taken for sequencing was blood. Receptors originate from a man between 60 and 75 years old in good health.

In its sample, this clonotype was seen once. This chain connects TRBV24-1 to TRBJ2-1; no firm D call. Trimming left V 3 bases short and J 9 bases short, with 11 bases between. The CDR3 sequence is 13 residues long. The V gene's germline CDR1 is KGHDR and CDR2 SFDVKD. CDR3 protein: CATSDQPWGEQFF. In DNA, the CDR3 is TGTGCCACCAGTGATCAACCCTGGGGTGAGCAGTTCTTC.

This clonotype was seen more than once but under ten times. The CDR3: CSASGQNTEAFF. The DNA for the CDR3 is TGCAGTGCTAGCGGGCAGAACACTGAAGCTTTCTTT. This sequence joins TRBV20-1 and TRBJ1-1; no clear D. From germline, CDR1 is DFQATT and CDR2 SNEGSKA (reference sequence). CDR3 length: 12 residues. V was cut by 3 bases and J by 1 base, with 6 bases left in between.

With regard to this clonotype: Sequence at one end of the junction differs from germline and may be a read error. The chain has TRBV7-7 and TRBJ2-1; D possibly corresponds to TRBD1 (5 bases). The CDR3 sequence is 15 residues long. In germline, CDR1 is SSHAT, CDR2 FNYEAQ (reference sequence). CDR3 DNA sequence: TGTGCTAGCAGCTTAGATAGGGGTACCTACAATGAGCAGTTCTTC. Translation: CASSLDRGTYNEQFF.

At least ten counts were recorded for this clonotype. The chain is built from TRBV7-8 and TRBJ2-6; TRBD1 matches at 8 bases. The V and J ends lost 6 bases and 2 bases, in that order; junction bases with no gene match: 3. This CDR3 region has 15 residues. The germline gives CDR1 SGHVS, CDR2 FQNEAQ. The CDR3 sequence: CASSSGGAGANVLTF. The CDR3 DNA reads TGTGCCAGCAGTTCAGGGGGCGCTGGGGCCAACGTCCTGACTTTC.

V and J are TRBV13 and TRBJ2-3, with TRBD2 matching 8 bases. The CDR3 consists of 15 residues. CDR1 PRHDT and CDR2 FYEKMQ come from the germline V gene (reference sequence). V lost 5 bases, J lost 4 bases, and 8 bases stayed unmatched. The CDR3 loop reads CASSNRGGEPDTQYF. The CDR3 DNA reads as TGTGCCAGCAGCAACCGGGGGGGGGAGCCAGATACGCAGTATTTT. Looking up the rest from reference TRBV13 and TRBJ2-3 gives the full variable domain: AAGVIQSPRHLIKEKRETATLKCYPIPRHDTVYWYQQGPGQDPQFLISFYEKMQSDKGSIPDRFSAQQFSDYHSELNMSSLELGDSALYFCASSNRGGEPDTQYFGPGTRLTVL.

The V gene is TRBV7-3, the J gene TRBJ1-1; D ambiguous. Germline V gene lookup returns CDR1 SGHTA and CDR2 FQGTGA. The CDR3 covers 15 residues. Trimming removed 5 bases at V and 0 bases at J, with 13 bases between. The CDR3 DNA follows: TGTGCCAGCAGCCCCTTTGTGGCGATGAACACTGAAGCTTTCTTT. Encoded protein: CASSPFVAMNTEAFF.

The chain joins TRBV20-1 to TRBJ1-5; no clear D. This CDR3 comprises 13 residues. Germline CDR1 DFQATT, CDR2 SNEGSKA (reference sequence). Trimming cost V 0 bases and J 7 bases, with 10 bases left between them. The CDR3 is CSARDRPGQPQHF. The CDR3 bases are TGCAGTGCTAGAGACCGGCCAGGACAGCCCCAGCATTTT.

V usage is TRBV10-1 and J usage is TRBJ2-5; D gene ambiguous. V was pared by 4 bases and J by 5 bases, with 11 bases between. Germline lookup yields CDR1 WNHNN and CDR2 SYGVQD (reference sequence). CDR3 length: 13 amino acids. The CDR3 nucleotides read TGCGCCAGCAGTGCCGATGGGAAGGAGACCCAGTACTTC. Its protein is CASSADGKETQYF.

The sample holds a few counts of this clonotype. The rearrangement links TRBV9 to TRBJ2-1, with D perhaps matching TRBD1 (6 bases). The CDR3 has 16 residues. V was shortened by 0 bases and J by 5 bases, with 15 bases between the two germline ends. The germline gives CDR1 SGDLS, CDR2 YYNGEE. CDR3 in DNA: TGTGCCAGCAGCGTAGGGGGGCAGTTCTTGGACAATGAGCAGTTCTTC. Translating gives CASSVGGQFLDNEQFF.

CDR3 DNA: TGTGCCAGCAGCTTCACGACAGGGGTGCAGTTCTTC. It yields the protein CASSFTTGVQFF. The J gene is TRBJ2-1, the V gene TRBV12-3 or TRBV12-4; 8 bases fit TRBD1. V was pared by 6 bases and J by 12 bases, with 7 bases of the junction left unmatched. The CDR3 sequence is 12 residues long.

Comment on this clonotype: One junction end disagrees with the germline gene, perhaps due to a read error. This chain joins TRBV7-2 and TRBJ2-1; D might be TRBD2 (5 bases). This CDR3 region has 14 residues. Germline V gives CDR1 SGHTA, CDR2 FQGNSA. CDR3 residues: CANSLAGGRNEQFF. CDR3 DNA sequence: TGTGCCAACAGCCTGGCTGGAGGCCGGAATGAGCAGTTCTTC.

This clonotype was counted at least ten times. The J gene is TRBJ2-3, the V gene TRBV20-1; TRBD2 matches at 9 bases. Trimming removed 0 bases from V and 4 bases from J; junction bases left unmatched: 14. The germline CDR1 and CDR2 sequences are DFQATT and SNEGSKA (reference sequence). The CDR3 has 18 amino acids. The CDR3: CSARDMSGRGGRPDTQYF. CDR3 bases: TGCAGTGCTAGAGATATGTCCGGGCGGGGGGGCCGACCAGATACGCAGTATTTT.

CDR3 sequence (DNA): TGCAGTGCTACAACCCAGGGGGCGCTTATTAGCAATCAGCCCCAGCATTTT. As protein: CSATTQGALISNQPQHF. This chain uses TRBV20-1 with TRBJ1-5, with 8 nucleotides matching TRBD1. The CDR3 length is 17 residues. The V gene end was trimmed by 4 bases and the J gene end by 0 bases; junction bases not matched to a gene: 11. Germline values: CDR1 DFQATT, CDR2 SNEGSKA (reference sequence).

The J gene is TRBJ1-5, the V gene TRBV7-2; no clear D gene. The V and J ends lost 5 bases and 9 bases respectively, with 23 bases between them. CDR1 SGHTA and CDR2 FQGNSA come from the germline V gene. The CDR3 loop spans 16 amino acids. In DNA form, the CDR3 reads TGTGCCAGCAGCCTATCCGACCGAAGGCCCTCAGGGCCCCAGCATTTT. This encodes CASSLSDRRPSGPQHF. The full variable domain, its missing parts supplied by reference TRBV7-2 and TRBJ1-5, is GAGVSQSPSNKVTEKGKDVELRCDPISGHTALYWYRQSLGQGLEFLIYFQGNSAPDKSGLPSDRFSAERTGGSVSTLTIQRTQQEDSAVYLCASSLSDRRPSGPQHFGDGTRLSIL.

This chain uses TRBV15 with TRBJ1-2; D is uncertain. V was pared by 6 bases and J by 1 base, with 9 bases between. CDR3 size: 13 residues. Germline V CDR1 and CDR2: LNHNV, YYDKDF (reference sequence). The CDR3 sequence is CATSQTGNYGYTF. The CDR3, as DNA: TGTGCCACCAGTCAGACGGGTAACTATGGCTACACCTTC. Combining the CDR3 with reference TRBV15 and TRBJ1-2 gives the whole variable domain DAMVIQNPRYQVTQFGKPVTLSCSQTLNHNVMYWYQQKSSQAPKLLFHYYDKDFNNEADTPDNFQSRRPNTSFCFLDIRSPGLGDTAMYLCATSQTGNYGYTFGSGTRLTVV.

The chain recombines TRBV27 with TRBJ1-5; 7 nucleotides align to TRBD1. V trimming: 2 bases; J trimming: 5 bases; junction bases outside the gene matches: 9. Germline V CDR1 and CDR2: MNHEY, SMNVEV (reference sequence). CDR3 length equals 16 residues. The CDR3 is CASSLTGAGGDQPQHF. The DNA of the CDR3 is TGTGCCAGCAGTTTAACGGGGGCAGGGGGGGATCAGCCCCAGCATTTT.

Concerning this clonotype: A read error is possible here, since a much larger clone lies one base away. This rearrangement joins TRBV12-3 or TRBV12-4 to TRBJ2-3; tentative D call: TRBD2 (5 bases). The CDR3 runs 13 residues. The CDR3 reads CATLTPSTDAQYF. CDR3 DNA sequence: TGTGCCACCTTAACCCCTAGCACAGATGCGCAGTATTTT.

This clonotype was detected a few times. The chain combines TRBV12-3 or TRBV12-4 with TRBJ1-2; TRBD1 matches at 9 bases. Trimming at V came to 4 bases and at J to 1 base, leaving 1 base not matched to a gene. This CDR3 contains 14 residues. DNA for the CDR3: TGTGCCAGCAGTTCGGGACAGGGTAACTATGGCTACACCTTC. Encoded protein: CASSSGQGNYGYTF.

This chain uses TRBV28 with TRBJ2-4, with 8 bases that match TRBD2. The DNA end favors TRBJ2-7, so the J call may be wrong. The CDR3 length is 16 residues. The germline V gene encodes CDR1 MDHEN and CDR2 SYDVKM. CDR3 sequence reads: CASSPGGSGISYEQYF. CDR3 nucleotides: TGTGCCAGCAGTCCCGGGGGTAGCGGGATCTCCTACGAGCAGTACTTC.

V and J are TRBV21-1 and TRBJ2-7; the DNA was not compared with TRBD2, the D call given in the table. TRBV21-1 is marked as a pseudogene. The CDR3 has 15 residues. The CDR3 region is CASSPRARERHEQYF. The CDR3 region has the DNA TGTGCCAGCAGCCCGAGAGCGCGGGAGCGACACGAGCAGTACTTC.

The CDR3 loop is CASSQVSQRGGFNEQFF. The DNA of the CDR3 is TGCGCCAGCAGCCAGGTTTCCCAGCGGGGGGGCTTCAATGAGCAGTTCTTC. The chain has TRBV4-1 and TRBJ2-1; the match to TRBD2 covers 10 bases. Germline lookup yields CDR1 MGHRA and CDR2 YSYEKL. The CDR3 has 17 residues. V shed 3 bases and J 6 bases; nucleotides not matched to a gene: 11.

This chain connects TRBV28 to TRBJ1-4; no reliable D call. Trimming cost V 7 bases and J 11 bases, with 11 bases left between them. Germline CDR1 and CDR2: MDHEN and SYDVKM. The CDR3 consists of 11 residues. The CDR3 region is CASISGNKLFF. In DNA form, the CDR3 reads TGTGCCAGCATCTCCGGGAATAAACTGTTTTTT.

As DNA, the CDR3 is TGTGCCAGCGTCTTCGGCAGGTCAAACACTGAAGCTTTCTTT. Translated, it gives CASVFGRSNTEAFF. V and J are TRBV7-9 and TRBJ1-1; no clear D gene. This CDR3 is 14 amino acids long. Trimming cost V 8 bases and J 2 bases, with 15 bases left between them. From germline, CDR1 is SEHNR and CDR2 FQNEAQ (reference sequence).

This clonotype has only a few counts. The CDR3 region is CASRAGDEQFF. The CDR3, as DNA: TGTGCCAGCAGAGCGGGAGATGAGCAGTTCTTC. The chain is built from TRBV25-1 and TRBJ2-1; TRBD2 aligns across 8 bases. Looked up from germline, CDR1 is MGHDK and CDR2 is SYGVNS. V lost 6 bases to trimming and J lost 8 bases; unmatched junction nucleotides: 0. The CDR3 is 11 residues long. Based on the CDR3 plus reference TRBV25-1 and TRBJ2-1, the full variable domain is EADIYQTPRYLVIGTGKKITLECSQTMGHDKMYWYQQDPGMELHLIHYSYGVNSTEKGDLSSESTVSRIRTEHFPLTLESARPSHTSQYLCASRAGDEQFFGPGTRLTVL.

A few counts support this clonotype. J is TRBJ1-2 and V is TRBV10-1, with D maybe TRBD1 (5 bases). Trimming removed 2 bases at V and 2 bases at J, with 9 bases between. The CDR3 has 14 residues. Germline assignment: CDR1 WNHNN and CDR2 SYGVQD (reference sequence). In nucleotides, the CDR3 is TGCGCCAGCAGTGAGGATAACAGGAACTATGGCTACACCTTC. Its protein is CASSEDNRNYGYTF.

Here the CDR3 DNA reads TGTGCCAGCAGCCTACTTACAGGGGGCGGTACTGAAGCTTTCTTT. Translation gives CASSLLTGGGTEAFF. V usage is TRBV7-2 and J usage is TRBJ1-1, with TRBD1 matching 9 bases. Germline V gene data show CDR1 as SGHTA and CDR2 as FQGNSA. J was trimmed by 5 bases and V by 5 bases; bases with no gene match: 9. The CDR3 totals 15 residues.

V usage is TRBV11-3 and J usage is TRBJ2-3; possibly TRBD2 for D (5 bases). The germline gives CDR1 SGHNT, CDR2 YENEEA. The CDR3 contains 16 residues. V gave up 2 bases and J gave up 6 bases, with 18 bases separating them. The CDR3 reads CASSLSQSSSGDTQYF. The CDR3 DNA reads TGTGCCAGCAGCTTATCACAGTCTAGCTCTGGGGATACGCAGTATTTT.